A selection of T cell receptor beta chains follows, all from one sample in a study of T cell repertoires in cytomegalovirus infection. These TCRs are of unknown antigen specificity. Each CDR3 protein is one row after TCRdb ran MiXCR on the reads. This table has about 500,000 distinct CDR3 sequences, 33% appearing once. This sample comprised cultured PBMCs, obtained from culture after CMV antigen stimulation. The receptors were sampled from a human donor in good health (CMV status not recorded). Some clones in this sample may be carry-over from other donors' samples. The CDR3 runs from the conserved cysteine through the conserved F or W. A D gene is named only where the DNA matches it firmly. Not every row has a clone size; where given, it reads once, few, many or a size class.

size	D	V	J	DNA	CDR3
few	NA	TRBV19	TRBJ2-3	TGTGCCAGTAGTATTGGGCTAGCAACAGATACGCAGTATTTT	CASSIGLATDTQYF
few	TRBD1	TRBV7-6	TRBJ1-1	TGTGCCAGCAGCTCCTCAATCTTGGGGACAGGGGGGCCCATGAACACTGAAGCTTTCTTT	CASSSSILGTGGPMNTEAFF
few	NA	TRBV6-2/TRBV6-3	TRBJ1-5	TGTGCCAGCAGTTACACCTTAGACGGCAATCAGCCCCAGCATTTT	CASSYTLDGNQPQHF
few	NA	TRBV20-1	TRBJ2-2	TGCAGTGCTAGAGATTCCGGAGGACCCACCGGGGAGCTGTTTTTT	CSARDSGGPTGELFF
NA	TRBD1	TRBV19	TRBJ2-7	TGTGCCAGTAGTGCGGACAGGGCGTCCTACGAGCAGTACTTC	CASSADRASYEQYF
NA	NA	TRBV19	TRBJ2-1	TGTGCCAGTAGTATCAACGGGGCGTCGGGTGAGCAGTTCTTC	CASSINGASGEQFF
few	NA	TRBV10-3	TRBJ1-2	TGTGCCATCAGTGAGCGGGACCATGGCTACACCTTC	CAISERDHGYTF
NA	NA	TRBV20-1	TRBJ2-7	TGCAGTGCCGTAGACAGGTTCGAGAACGAGCAGTACTTC	CSAVDRFENEQYF
few	NA	TRBV7-9	TRBJ1-1	TGTGCCAGCAGCTTAACCCTGGCTGGTGGTGAAGCTTTCTTT	CASSLTLAGGEAFF
few	NA	TRBV7-3	TRBJ2-2	TGTGCCAGCAGCTTAGCGGATAACACCGGGGAGCTGTTTTTT	CASSLADNTGELFF
NA	NA	TRBV11-2	TRBJ1-2	TGTGCCAGCAGCCCTCGCGGGCAGGACTATGGCTACACCTTC	CASSPRGQDYGYTF
NA	NA	TRBV2	TRBJ2-1	TGTGCCAGCAGTGAAAGTTACGAGCAGTTCTTC	CASSESYEQFF
few	NA	TRBV30	TRBJ2-2	TGTGCCTGGAGTCCTTCATGGATCAACACCGGGGAGCTGTTTTTT	CAWSPSWINTGELFF
NA	TRBD1	TRBV6-2/TRBV6-3	TRBJ2-1	TGTGCCAGCAGTCAACAGGGGGCAGGTAATGAGCAGTTCTTC	CASSQQGAGNEQFF
NA	TRBD2	TRBV9	TRBJ2-1	TGTGCCAGCAGCGTAGCGGTTAGCGGGACCGACAATGAGCAGTTCTTC	CASSVAVSGTDNEQFF
few	TRBD1	TRBV7-2	TRBJ1-5	TGTGCCAGCAGCTCACCCGACAGGGGCCTTAGGGCCCAGCATTTT	CASSSPDRGLRAQHF
many	NA	TRBV7-2	TRBJ2-3	TGTGCCAGCAGCTCCGATAGTAGCACAGATACGCAGTATTTT	CASSSDSSTDTQYF
NA	NA	TRBV12-3/TRBV12-4	TRBJ2-3	TGTGCCAGCAAGCGGGATACGCAGTATTTT	CASKRDTQYF
few	TRBD2	TRBV20-1	TRBJ2-3	TGCAGTGCCTTAGCGGGACGAACAGATACGCAGTATTTT	CSALAGRTDTQYF
NA	NA	TRBV20-1	TRBJ1-2	TGCAGTGCTAGACAAATTACTGTGGATGGCTACACCTTC	CSARQITVDGYTF
few	NA	TRBV10-3	TRBJ2-1	TGTGCCATCAGTGAGTCCCCCAGTGGGGCGGAGCAGTTCTTC	CAISESPSGAEQFF
few	NA	TRBV12-3/TRBV12-4	TRBJ1-2	TGTGCCAGCAGCACAACCTCAGGGAATGGCTACACCTTC	CASSTTSGNGYTF
few	TRBD2	TRBV28	TRBJ2-7	TGTGCCAGCCACGACCCCAGCTATAGCGGGAGGGCCGTAGTTGGGGGCGAGCAGTACTTC	CASHDPSYSGRAVVGGEQYF
NA	NA	TRBV27	TRBJ1-2	TGTGCCAGCAGACCCCCCGGCTCTTACTATGGCTACACCTTC	CASRPPGSYYGYTF
few	NA	TRBV29-1	TRBJ1-1	TGCAGCGTTGCGCGGGGGTCGGTGAACACTGAAGCTTTCTTT	CSVARGSVNTEAFF
few	NA	TRBV7-2	TRBJ2-5	TGTGCCAGCAGCTTAGGGTCTAGGGGGAAGACCCAGTACTTC	CASSLGSRGKTQYF
few	NA	TRBV27	TRBJ1-1	TGTGCCAGCAGCCCAGGGGTGGACACTGAAGCTTTCTTT	CASSPGVDTEAFF
NA	NA	TRBV6-5	TRBJ2-2	TGTGCCAGCAGTGTCGGACGGTACACCGGGGAGCTGTTTTTT	CASSVGRYTGELFF
few	NA	TRBV18	TRBJ1-3	TGTGCCAGCTCACCGGAGACAGGAGACAACACCATATATTTT	CASSPETGDNTIYF
few	NA	TRBV2	TRBJ1-6	TGTGCCAGCAGTGGGAGCTCCTATAATTCACCCCTCCACTTT	CASSGSSYNSPLHF
NA	NA	TRBV29-1	TRBJ2-3	TGCAGCGAGACGGGTGTGGGGAGCACAGATACGCAGTATTTT	CSETGVGSTDTQYF
many	NA	TRBV7-2	TRBJ2-4	TGTGCCAGCAGCTTACTTGTGCCTAGCGCGATTATTCTAGCCAAAAACATTCAGTACTTC	CASSLLVPSAIILAKNIQYF
few	NA	TRBV6-5	TRBJ1-2	TGTGCCAGCAGTTCAGTCCAAAGGGGTACTAACTATGGCTACACCTTC	CASSSVQRGTNYGYTF
NA	NA	TRBV28	TRBJ1-1	TGTGCCAGCAGGGAGAGTGAAGCTTTCTTT	CASRESEAFF
few	NA	TRBV27	TRBJ2-3	TGTGCCAGCAGTTACCTCAGCGGTATATCTAGCACAGATACGCAGTATTTT	CASSYLSGISSTDTQYF
NA	TRBD2	TRBV29-1	TRBJ2-3	TGCAGCGTTGGGAGCGGGAGACGTTCTAGCACAGATACGCAGTATTTT	CSVGSGRRSSTDTQYF
NA	TRBD2	TRBV29-1	TRBJ2-1	TGCAGCGTCGAACAGGGTTCTCTACTAGCGGGAGGGGCGAGGAATGAGCAGTTCTTC	CSVEQGSLLAGGARNEQFF
NA	TRBD2	TRBV11-3	TRBJ2-1	TGTGCCAGCAGCTTAGATAGGGACTACTTCTACAATGAGCAGTTCTTC	CASSLDRDYFYNEQFF
few	NA	TRBV7-8	TRBJ1-5	TGTGCCAGCAGCTTGTGGGCCGATAATCAGCCCCAGCATTTT	CASSLWADNQPQHF
NA	NA	TRBV6-2/TRBV6-3	TRBJ1-2	TGTGCCAGCAGTTACGAACAAAAACACCGCGCCTATGGCTACACCTTC	CASSYEQKHRAYGYTF
few	TRBD1	TRBV2	TRBJ1-3	TGTGCCAGCAAGGAAAGGACAGGGGCTTTCGCGCGCGGAAACACCATATATTTT	CASKERTGAFARGNTIYF
NA	NA	TRBV5-6	TRBJ2-3	TGTGCCAGCACTACGGCGGGCTACTGGACGACAGATACGCAGTATTTT	CASTTAGYWTTDTQYF
few	TRBD1	TRBV4-1	TRBJ2-7	TGCGCCAGCAGCAAAAGGACAGGGGGGGAGGTCGAGCAGTACTTC	CASSKRTGGEVEQYF
NA	NA	TRBV29-1	TRBJ1-1	TGCAGCGTTCGGGCTGGGCCTGAAGCTTTCTTT	CSVRAGPEAFF
few	TRBD2	TRBV24-1	TRBJ2-1	TGTGCCACCAGTGATTTTCGGAGTGGAGCGGGAGCTGGAGAGCAGTTCTTC	CATSDFRSGAGAGEQFF
few	NA	TRBV30	TRBJ2-3	TGTGCCTGGAGCCTAACTCCTAGAGGGGCAGATACGCAGTATTTT	CAWSLTPRGADTQYF
NA	NA	TRBV20-1	TRBJ1-5	TGCAGTGCTTATACCGGGAATAGGGGAGGCAATCAGCCCCAGCATTTT	CSAYTGNRGGNQPQHF
few	TRBD2	TRBV7-2	TRBJ2-2	TGTGCCAGCAGCTCGGGACTAGCGGGAGTGGGGACCGGGGAGCTGTTTTTT	CASSSGLAGVGTGELFF
many	TRBD1	TRBV7-2	TRBJ1-1	TGTGCCAGCAGCTTACCTAGGACAGGCGAAGCTTTCTTT	CASSLPRTGEAFF
NA	NA	TRBV10-3	TRBJ2-3	TGTGCCACCCGCCCTTCAGATACGCAGTATTTT	CATRPSDTQYF
NA	NA	TRBV10-3	TRBJ1-2	TGTGCCATCAGTGAGGAGATACGGAGATCTCAGCTCAGAGGCTACACCTTC	CAISEEIRRSQLRGYTF